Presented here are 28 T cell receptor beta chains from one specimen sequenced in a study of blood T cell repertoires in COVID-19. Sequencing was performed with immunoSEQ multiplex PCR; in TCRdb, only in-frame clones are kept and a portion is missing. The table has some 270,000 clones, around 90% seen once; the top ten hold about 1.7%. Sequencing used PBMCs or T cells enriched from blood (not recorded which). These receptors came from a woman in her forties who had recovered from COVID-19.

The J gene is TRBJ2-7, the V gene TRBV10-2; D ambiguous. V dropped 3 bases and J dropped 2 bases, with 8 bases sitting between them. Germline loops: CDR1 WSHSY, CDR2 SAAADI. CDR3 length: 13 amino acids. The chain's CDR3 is CASSENTAYEQYF. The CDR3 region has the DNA TGCGCCAGCAGTGAAAACACAGCCTACGAGCAGTACTTC.

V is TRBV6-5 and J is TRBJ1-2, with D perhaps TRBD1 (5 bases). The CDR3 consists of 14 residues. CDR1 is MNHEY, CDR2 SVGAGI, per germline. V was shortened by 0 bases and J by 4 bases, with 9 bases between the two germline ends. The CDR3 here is CASSYSTGIYGYTF. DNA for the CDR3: TGTGCCAGCAGTTACTCCACAGGCATCTATGGCTACACCTTC.

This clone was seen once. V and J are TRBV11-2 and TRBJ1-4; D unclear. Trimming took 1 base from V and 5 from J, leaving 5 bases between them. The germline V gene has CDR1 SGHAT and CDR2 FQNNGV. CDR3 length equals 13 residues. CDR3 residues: CASSLGPNEKLFF. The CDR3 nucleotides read TGTGCCAGCAGCTTAGGGCCCAATGAAAAACTGTTTTTT. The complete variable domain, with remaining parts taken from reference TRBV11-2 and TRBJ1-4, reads EAGVAQSPRYKIIEKRQSVAFWCNPISGHATLYWYQQILGQGPKLLIQFQNNGVVDDSQLPKDRFSAERLKGVDSTLKIQPAKLEDSAVYLCASSLGPNEKLFFGSGTQLSVL.

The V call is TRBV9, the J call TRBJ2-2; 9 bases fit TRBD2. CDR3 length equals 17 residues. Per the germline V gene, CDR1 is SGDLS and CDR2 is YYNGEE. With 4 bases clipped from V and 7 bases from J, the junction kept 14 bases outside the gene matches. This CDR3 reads CASSPLSRGGRVGELFF. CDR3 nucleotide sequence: TGTGCCAGCAGCCCCCTGTCGCGGGGGGGCCGAGTCGGGGAGCTGTTTTTT.

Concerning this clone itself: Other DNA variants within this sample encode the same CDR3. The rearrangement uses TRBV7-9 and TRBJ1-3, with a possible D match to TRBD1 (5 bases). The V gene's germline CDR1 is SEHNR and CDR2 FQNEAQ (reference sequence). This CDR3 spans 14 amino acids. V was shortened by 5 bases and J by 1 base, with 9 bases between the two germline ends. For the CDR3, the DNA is TGTGCCAGCAGCCTCCAGGGATCTGGAAACACCATATATTTT. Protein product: CASSLQGSGNTIYF.

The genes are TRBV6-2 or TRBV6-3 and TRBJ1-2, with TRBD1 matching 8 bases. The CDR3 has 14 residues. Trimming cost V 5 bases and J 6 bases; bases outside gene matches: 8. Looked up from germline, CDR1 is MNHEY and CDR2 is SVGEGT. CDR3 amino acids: CASSIRQGTDGYTF. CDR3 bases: TGTGCCAGCAGTATTCGACAGGGGACGGATGGCTACACCTTC.

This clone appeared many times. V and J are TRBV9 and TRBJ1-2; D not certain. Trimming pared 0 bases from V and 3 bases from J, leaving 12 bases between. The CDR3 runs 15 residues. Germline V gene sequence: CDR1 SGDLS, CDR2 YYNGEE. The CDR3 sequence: CASSVGGQRDYGYTF. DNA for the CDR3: TGTGCCAGCAGCGTAGGAGGGCAGAGGGACTATGGCTACACCTTC.

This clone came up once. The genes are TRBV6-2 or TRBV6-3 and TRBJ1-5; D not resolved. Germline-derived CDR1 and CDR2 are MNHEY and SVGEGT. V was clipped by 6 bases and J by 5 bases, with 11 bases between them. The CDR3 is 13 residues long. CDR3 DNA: TGTGCCAGCAGCCCTATAACAGATCAGCCCCAGCATTTT. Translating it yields CASSPITDQPQHF.

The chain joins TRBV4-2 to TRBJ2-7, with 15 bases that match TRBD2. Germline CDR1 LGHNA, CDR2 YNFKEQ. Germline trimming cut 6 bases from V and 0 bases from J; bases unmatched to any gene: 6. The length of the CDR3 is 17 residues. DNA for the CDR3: TGTGCCAGCAGTTGGACTAGCGGGAGGGCCGGCTCCTACGAGCAGTACTTC. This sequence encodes CASSWTSGRAGSYEQYF.

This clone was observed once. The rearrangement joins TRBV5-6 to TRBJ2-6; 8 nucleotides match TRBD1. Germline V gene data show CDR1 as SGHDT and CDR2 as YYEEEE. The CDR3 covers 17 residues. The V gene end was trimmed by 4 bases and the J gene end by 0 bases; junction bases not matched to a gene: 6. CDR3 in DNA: TGTGCCAGCAGCAAGGACAGGGCAAGCTCTGGGGCCAACGTCCTGACTTTC. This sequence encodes CASSKDRASSGANVLTF.

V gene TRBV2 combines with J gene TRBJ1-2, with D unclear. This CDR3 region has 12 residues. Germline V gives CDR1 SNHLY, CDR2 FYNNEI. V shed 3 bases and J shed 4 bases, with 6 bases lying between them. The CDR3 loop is CASSDHSYGYTF. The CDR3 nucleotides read TGTGCCAGCAGTGATCACAGCTATGGCTACACCTTC.

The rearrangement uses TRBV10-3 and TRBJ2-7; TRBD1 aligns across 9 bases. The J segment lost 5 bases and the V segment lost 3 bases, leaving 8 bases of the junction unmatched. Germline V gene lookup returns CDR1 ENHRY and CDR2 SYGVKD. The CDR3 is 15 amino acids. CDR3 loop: CAISDSDRGRNEQYF. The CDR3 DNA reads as TGTGCCATCAGTGACTCGGACAGGGGTAGAAACGAGCAGTACTTC.

CDR3 sequence: CASSPNRGTGELFF. The CDR3 bases are TGTGCCAGCTCACCAAACAGGGGCACCGGGGAGCTGTTTTTT. The chain carries TRBV18 and TRBJ2-2, with 7 positions matching TRBD1. Looked up from germline, CDR1 is KGHSH and CDR2 is LQKENI. V was clipped by 2 bases and J by 4 bases; unmatched bases: 1. The CDR3 runs to 14 residues.

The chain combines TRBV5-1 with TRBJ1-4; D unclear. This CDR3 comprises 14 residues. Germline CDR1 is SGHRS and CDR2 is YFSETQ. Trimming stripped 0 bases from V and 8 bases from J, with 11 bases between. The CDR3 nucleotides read TGCGCCAGCAGCTTGGACCCGGGTCGGGAAAAACTGTTTTTT. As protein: CASSLDPGREKLFF.

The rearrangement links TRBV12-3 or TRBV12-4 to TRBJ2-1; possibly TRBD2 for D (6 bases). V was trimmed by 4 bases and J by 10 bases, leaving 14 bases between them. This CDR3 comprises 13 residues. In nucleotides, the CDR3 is TGTGCCAGCAGTTCCTCTAGCGCCCGGGAGCAGTTCTTC. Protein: CASSSSSAREQFF.

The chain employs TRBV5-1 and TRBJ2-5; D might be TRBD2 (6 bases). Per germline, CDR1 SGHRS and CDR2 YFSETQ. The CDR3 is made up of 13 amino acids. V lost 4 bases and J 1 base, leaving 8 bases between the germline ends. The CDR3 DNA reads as TGCGCCAGCAGCCCCGGGGGCCAAGAGACCCAGTACTTC. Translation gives CASSPGGQETQYF.

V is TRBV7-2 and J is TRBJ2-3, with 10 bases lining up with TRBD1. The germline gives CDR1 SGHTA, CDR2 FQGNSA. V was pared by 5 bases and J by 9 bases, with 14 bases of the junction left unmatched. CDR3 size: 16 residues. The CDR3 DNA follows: TGTGCCAGCAGCCCCTCCCGGACAGGGGGTCAGAGGACGCAGTATTTT. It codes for CASSPSRTGGQRTQYF.

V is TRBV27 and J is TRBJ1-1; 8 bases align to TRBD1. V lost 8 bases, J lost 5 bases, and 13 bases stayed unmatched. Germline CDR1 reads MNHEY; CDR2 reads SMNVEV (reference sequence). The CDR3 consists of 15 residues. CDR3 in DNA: TGTGCCAGCTCTCTTTTCCAGGGGGCTGGGACTGAAGCTTTCTTT. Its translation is CASSLFQGAGTEAFF.

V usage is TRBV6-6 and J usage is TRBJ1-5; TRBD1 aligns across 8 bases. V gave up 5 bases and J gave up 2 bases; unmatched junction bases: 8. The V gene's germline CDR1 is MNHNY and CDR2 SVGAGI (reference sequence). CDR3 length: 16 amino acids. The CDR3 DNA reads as TGTGCCAGCAGTCGACAACAGGGGGGAGGCAATCAGCCCCAGCATTTT. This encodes CASSRQQGGGNQPQHF.

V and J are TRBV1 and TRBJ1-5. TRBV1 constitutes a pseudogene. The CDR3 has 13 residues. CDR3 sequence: CTTRGTECQPQHF. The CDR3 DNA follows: TGCACCACGCGTGGGACTGAATGTCAGCCCCAGCATTTT.

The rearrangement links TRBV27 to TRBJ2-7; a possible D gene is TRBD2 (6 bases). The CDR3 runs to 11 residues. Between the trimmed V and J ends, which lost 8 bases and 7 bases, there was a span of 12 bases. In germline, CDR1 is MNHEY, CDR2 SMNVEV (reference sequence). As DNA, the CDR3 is TGTGCCAGCGGCCTCCGGGGGGAGCAGTACTTC. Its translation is CASGLRGEQYF.

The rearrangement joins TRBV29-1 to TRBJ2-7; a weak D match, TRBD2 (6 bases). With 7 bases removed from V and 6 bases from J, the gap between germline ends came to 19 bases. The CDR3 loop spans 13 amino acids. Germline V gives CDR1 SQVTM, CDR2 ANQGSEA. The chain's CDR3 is CSAKGLGTAEQYF. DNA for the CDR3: TGCAGCGCTAAAGGTCTCGGGACTGCCGAGCAGTACTTC.

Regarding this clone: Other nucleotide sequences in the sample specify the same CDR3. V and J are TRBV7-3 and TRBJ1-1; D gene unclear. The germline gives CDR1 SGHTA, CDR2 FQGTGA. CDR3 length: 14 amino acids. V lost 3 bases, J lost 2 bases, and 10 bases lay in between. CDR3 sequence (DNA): TGTGCCAGCAGCTTCGGTGCAGGCAACACTGAAGCTTTCTTT. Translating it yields CASSFGAGNTEAFF.

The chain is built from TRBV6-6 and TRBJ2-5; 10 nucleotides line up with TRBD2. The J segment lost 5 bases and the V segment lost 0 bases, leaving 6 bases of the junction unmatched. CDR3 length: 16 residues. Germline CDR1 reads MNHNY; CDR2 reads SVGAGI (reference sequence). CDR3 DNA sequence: TGTGCCAGCAGTTACTCGAGGCTAGCGGGAGTGGAGACCCAGTACTTC. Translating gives CASSYSRLAGVETQYF.

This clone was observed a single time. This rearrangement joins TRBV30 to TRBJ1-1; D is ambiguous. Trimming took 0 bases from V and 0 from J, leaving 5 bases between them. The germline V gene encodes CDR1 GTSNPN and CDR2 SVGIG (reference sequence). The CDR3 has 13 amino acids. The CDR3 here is CAWSVAMNTEAFF. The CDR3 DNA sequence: TGTGCCTGGAGTGTTGCTATGAACACTGAAGCTTTCTTT. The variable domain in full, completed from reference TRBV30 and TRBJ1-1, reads SQTIHQWPATLVQPVGSPLSLECTVEGTSNPNLYWYRQAAGRGLQLLFYSVGIGQISSEVPQNLSASRPQDRQFILSSKKLLLSDSGFYLCAWSVAMNTEAFFGQGTRLTVV.

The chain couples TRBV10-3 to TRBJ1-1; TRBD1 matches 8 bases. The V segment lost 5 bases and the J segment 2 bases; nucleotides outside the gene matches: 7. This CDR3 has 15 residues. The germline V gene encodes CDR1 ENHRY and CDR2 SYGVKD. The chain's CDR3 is CAISNSDRANTEAFF. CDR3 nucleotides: TGTGCCATCAGTAATTCGGACAGGGCCAACACTGAAGCTTTCTTT.

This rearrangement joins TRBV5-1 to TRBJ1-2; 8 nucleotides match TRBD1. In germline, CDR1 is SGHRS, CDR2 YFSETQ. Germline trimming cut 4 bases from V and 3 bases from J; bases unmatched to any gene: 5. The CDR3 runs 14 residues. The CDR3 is CASSKLTGDYGYTF. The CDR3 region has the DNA TGCGCCAGCAGCAAATTGACAGGGGACTATGGCTACACCTTC.

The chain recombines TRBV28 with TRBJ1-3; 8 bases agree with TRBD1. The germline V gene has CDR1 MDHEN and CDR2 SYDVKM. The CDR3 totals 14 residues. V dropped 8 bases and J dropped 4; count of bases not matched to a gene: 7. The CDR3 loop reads CASRLTGEGNTIYF. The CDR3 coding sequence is TGTGCCAGCCGGTTGACAGGGGAAGGAAACACCATATATTTT.